A single sample gave rise to the 14 T cell receptor beta chains below, sequenced in a study of T cells after yellow fever vaccination. TCRdb called the 5' RACE reads again in MiXCR, with one record for every CDR3 protein. The repertoire holds about 300,000 distinct CDR3 sequences, with 8.7% as singletons. The sequencing used CD4+ T cells sorted from PBMCs, collected 5 days after the yellow fever booster vaccination. Source of these receptors: a man in his late teens or twenties who received the YFV17D yellow fever vaccine.

The chain employs TRBV5-1 and TRBJ1-2; 7 bases match TRBD1. CDR3 length equals 14 residues. Germline V lookup: CDR1 SGHRS, CDR2 YFSETQ. V lost 0 bases to trimming and J lost 4 bases; unmatched junction nucleotides: 3. The chain's CDR3 is CASSLEGAGYGYTF. In DNA, the CDR3 is TGCGCCAGCAGCTTGGAGGGGGCCGGCTATGGCTACACCTTC. Looking up the rest from reference TRBV5-1 and TRBJ1-2 gives the full variable domain: KAGVTQTPRYLIKTRGQQVTLSCSPISGHRSVSWYQQTPGQGLQFLFEYFSETQRNKGNFPGRFSGRQFSNSRSEMNVSTLELGDSALYLCASSLEGAGYGYTFGSGTRLTVV.

V and J are TRBV9 and TRBJ2-7; D is uncertain. The CDR3 extends over 14 amino acids. Looked up from germline, CDR1 is SGDLS and CDR2 is YYNGEE. V was trimmed by 4 bases and J by 0 bases, leaving 11 bases between them. The CDR3 loop reads CASSPRLGSYEQYV. DNA of the CDR3: TGTGCCAGCAGCCCTCGACTGGGCTCCTACGAGCAGTACGTC.

This clonotype appeared many times. This rearrangement joins TRBV5-1 to TRBJ2-7, with 8 bases matching TRBD1. CDR1 and CDR2 (germline): SGHRS, YFSETQ. Trimming at V came to 4 bases and at J to 3 bases, leaving 9 bases not matched to a gene. The CDR3 sequence is 15 residues long. The CDR3 spells CASSMGAGGVYEQYV. CDR3 coding DNA: TGCGCCAGCAGCATGGGGGCAGGGGGCGTCTACGAGCAGTACGTC.

The chain employs TRBV7-2 and TRBJ2-2; 7 nucleotides align to TRBD2. This CDR3 spans 15 amino acids. The J segment lost 10 bases and the V segment lost 5 bases, leaving 13 bases of the junction unmatched. Germline V gene sequence: CDR1 SGHTA, CDR2 FQGNSA. The DNA for the CDR3 is TGTGCCAGCAGCCCAGAAATCTGGGGGGGAGCGGAGCTGTTTTTT. This sequence encodes CASSPEIWGGAELFF.

The gene calls are TRBV19 and TRBJ2-3, with no clear D. This CDR3 contains 16 residues. Trimming cost V 3 bases and J 0 bases, with 13 bases left between them. CDR1 LNHDA and CDR2 SQIVND come from the germline V gene (reference sequence). CDR3 nucleotides: TGTGCCAGTAGTATGGGTGGTGCGCGTAGCACAGATACGCAGTATTTT. It yields the protein CASSMGGARSTDTQYF.

This clonotype appeared a few times. The chain employs TRBV6-5 and TRBJ2-3; 11 bases line up with TRBD2. Per the germline V gene, CDR1 is MNHEY and CDR2 is SVGAGI. The CDR3 length is 19 residues. Trimming at V came to 2 bases and at J to 0 bases, leaving 10 bases not matched to a gene. This chain's CDR3 is CASSYGNSGGAGSTDTQYF. CDR3 bases: TGTGCCAGCAGTTACGGAAATAGCGGGGGGGCTGGTAGCACAGATACGCAGTATTTT.

V is TRBV6-2 or TRBV6-3 and J is TRBJ1-5; TRBD1 agrees at 9 bases. The V gene end was trimmed by 8 bases and the J gene end by 1 base; junction bases not matched to a gene: 12. The CDR3 covers 17 residues. The germline V gene encodes CDR1 MNHEY and CDR2 SVGEGT. CDR3 in amino acids: CASRGTGFLWSNQPQHF. The CDR3 nucleotides read TGTGCCAGCCGAGGGACAGGGTTTTTGTGGAGCAATCAGCCCCAGCATTTT.

In its sample, this clonotype was seen many times. The V gene is TRBV20-1, the J gene TRBJ1-1; D call uncertain. Trimming shortened V by 5 bases and J by 11 bases, and 15 bases separated the two germline ends. The CDR3 totals 11 residues. Germline CDR1 reads DFQATT; CDR2 reads SNEGSKA (reference sequence). The CDR3 loop is CSASPRTGAFF. CDR3 coding DNA: TGCAGTGCTTCCCCCCGGACTGGGGCTTTCTTT.

This clonotype showed up just a few times. V usage is TRBV30 and J usage is TRBJ1-1; D is perhaps TRBD1 (6 bases). CDR3 length equals 14 residues. V was clipped by 4 bases and J by 0 bases, with 12 bases between them. Germline V gives CDR1 GTSNPN, CDR2 SVGIG (reference sequence). The CDR3 region is CAWTPQGLNTEAFF. In DNA form, the CDR3 reads TGTGCCTGGACCCCGCAGGGGTTGAACACTGAAGCTTTCTTT.

The chain carries TRBV2 and TRBJ1-1; maybe TRBD1 (5 bases). Germline loops: CDR1 SNHLY, CDR2 FYNNEI. The CDR3 covers 13 residues. V gave up 6 bases and J gave up 5 bases, with 13 bases separating them. The CDR3 sequence is CASRDQGETEAFF. The CDR3 DNA sequence: TGTGCCAGCAGAGACCAGGGAGAAACTGAAGCTTTCTTT.

This clonotype was seen a few times. The chain has TRBV5-5 and TRBJ2-7, with 7 nucleotides matching TRBD1. The junction had 8 bases not matched to a gene; V was cut back by 5 bases and J by 0 bases. This CDR3 contains 15 residues. From germline, CDR1 is SGHKS and CDR2 YYEKEE (reference sequence). The CDR3 sequence: CASSHRDRASYEQYF. The CDR3 DNA sequence: TGTGCCAGCAGTCATCGGGACAGAGCCTCCTACGAGCAGTACTTC. Full variable domain (remainder filled in from reference TRBV5-5 and TRBJ2-7): DAGVTQSPTHLIKTRGQQVTLRCSPISGHKSVSWYQQVLGQGPQFIFQYYEKEERGRGNFPDRFSARQFPNYSSELNVNALLLGDSALYLCASSHRDRASYEQYFGPGTRLTVT.

In its sample, this clonotype was seen a few times. This chain uses TRBV12-3 or TRBV12-4 with TRBJ2-3; 7 bases line up with TRBD2. This CDR3 contains 16 residues. The trim removed 6 bases at V and 2 bases at J, leaving 11 bases unmatched. The CDR3 DNA follows: TGTGCCAGCAGCCTCAGTGGGGGGGTAATCACAGATACGCAGTATTTT. As protein: CASSLSGGVITDTQYF.

This clonotype was observed a handful of times. This rearrangement joins TRBV7-9 to TRBJ2-3; 8 positions match TRBD2. Germline CDR1 and CDR2: SEHNR and FQNEAQ (reference sequence). The J segment lost 0 bases and the V segment lost 8 bases, leaving 7 bases of the junction unmatched. This CDR3 spans 15 amino acids. This CDR3 reads CASGGGRSSTDTQYF. The CDR3 region has the DNA TGTGCCAGCGGCGGGGGGCGATCGAGCACAGATACGCAGTATTTT.

A few counts support this clonotype. The chain has TRBV27 and TRBJ2-1, with 9 bases matching TRBD2. From germline, CDR1 is MNHEY and CDR2 SMNVEV (reference sequence). V lost 2 bases to trimming and J lost 5 bases; unmatched junction nucleotides: 7. The length of the CDR3 is 16 residues. The CDR3: CASSLARLAENNEQFF. For the CDR3, the DNA is TGTGCCAGCAGTTTAGCGCGACTAGCGGAAAACAATGAGCAGTTCTTC.